This T cell receptor (beta chain) was sequenced during a study of T-cell memory formation after mild COVID-19. General observations from the study: Memory cells collected pre-infection included some clones that later responded, suggesting cross-reactive memory joined. Contracting CD4+ clones sat mainly in CM and EM; CD8+ in EMRA. Contracting clones, day 15 to 85, had balanced CD4/CD8, and later expanders favored CD4+.

TCRdb analysed the 5' RACE reads with MiXCR anew, one entry per CDR3 protein. The repertoire holds about 560,000 distinct CDR3 sequences, with 17% as singletons. On this clonotype: Its antigen is not known.

The TCR originated in an adult woman who had mild COVID-19 (a few samples of this study predate the infection). Cell type and time point are not known. The sample was PBMCs or a T cell subset sorted from them (not recorded which).

CDR3 loop: CASRGQDYEQYF. The DNA of the CDR3 is TGCGCCAGCAGGGGACAGGACTACGAGCAGTACTTC. The chain combines TRBV5-1 with TRBJ2-7; 8 bases fit TRBD1. Germline V CDR1 and CDR2: SGHRS, YFSETQ. The CDR3 covers 12 residues. V gave up 5 bases and J gave up 3 bases; unmatched junction bases: 1.